This T cell receptor (beta chain) was captured by sequencing in a study of blood T cell repertoires in COVID-19. The overall study: The United States, Italy and Spain provided the acute and convalescent COVID-19 samples. From T cells, B-cell-depleted T cells, or PBMCs came the material, which was cDNA or gDNA.

Sequencing was performed with immunoSEQ multiplex PCR; in TCRdb, only in-frame clones are kept and a portion is missing. The table includes 150,000 to 200,000 clones, about nine tenths detected once. The CDR3 runs 15 residues. Germline values: CDR1 SGHRS, CDR2 YFSETQ. Losses at the gene ends were 4 bases for V and 8 bases for J; bases not matched to a gene: 8. The chain is built from TRBV5-1 and TRBJ1-6, with 8 bases that match TRBD1. Sequenced: peripheral blood. This clonotype was obtained from a woman aged 45-65 years with acute or convalescent COVID-19. CDR3 nucleotides: TGCGCCAGCAGCGGCAGGGGGCGGTTAGATTCACCCCTCCACTTT. As protein: CASSGRGRLDSPLHF.